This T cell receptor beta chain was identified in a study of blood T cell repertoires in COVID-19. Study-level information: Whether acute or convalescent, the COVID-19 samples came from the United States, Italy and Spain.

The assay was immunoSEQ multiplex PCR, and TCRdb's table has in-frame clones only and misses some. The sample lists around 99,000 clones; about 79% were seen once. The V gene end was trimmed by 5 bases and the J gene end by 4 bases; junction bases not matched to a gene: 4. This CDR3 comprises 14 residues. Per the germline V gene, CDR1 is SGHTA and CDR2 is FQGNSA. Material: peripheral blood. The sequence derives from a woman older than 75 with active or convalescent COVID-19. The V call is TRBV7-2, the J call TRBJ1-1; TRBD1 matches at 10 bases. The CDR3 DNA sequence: TGTGCCAGCAGCCCTAGGACAGGGGGCACTGAAGCTTTCTTT. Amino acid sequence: CASSPRTGGTEAFF.